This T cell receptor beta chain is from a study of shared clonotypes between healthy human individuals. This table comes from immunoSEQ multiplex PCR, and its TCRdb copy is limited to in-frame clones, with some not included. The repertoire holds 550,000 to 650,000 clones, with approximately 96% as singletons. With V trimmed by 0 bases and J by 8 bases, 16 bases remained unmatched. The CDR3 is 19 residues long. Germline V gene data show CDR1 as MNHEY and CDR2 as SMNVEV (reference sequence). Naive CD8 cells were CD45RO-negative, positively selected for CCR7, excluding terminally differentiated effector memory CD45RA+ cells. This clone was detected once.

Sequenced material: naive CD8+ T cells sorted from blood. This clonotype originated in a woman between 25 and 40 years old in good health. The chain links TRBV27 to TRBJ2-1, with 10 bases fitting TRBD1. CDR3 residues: CASSLSPSYLTGGFDEQFF. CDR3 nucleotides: TGTGCCAGCAGTTTATCCCCGAGCTATTTGACAGGGGGCTTCGATGAGCAGTTCTTC.